A selection of T cell receptor beta chains follows, all from one sample in a study of T cells after yellow fever vaccination. TCRdb processed the 5' RACE reads anew with MiXCR; each CDR3 protein has one entry. The data hold about 340,000 distinct CDR3 sequences, with more than 8.5% observed a single time. Sequences were derived from PBMCs, sampled on the day of the first yellow fever vaccination. These receptors were taken from a man younger than 35 who received the YFV17D yellow fever vaccine. Both conserved end residues are part of each CDR3. The D gene is left open where the match is weak. Expanded clones get a size class; other rows say once, few or many, or leave the size out.

d_call clone_size j_call v_call cdr3_aa cdr3_nt
NA NA TRBJ1-1 TRBV10-3 CAISEGGEAFF TGTGCCATCAGTGAGGGAGGTGAAGCTTTCTTT
NA NA TRBJ1-2 TRBV4-2 CASSPGGVEGYTF TGTGCCAGCAGCCCGGGGGGGGTGGAAGGCTACACCTTC
NA few TRBJ2-3 TRBV5-6 CASSSRDSTNTQYF TGTGCCAGCAGCTCCCGGGACTCCACCAATACGCAGTATTTT
NA few TRBJ2-5 TRBV5-5 CASSLPLEETQYF TGTGCCAGCAGCCTCCCGCTAGAAGAGACCCAGTACTTC
TRBD2 few TRBJ2-5 TRBV5-4 CASSLVGAGGPQETQYF TGTGCCAGCAGCTTGGTTGGGGCGGGGGGCCCTCAAGAGACCCAGTACTTC
TRBD2 NA TRBJ2-6 TRBV10-2 CASSGGGTNSGANVLTF TGCGCCAGCAGTGGTGGGGGGACTAACTCTGGGGCCAACGTCCTGACTTTC
NA few TRBJ2-3 TRBV11-2 CASSPGQRSTDTQYF TGTGCCAGCAGCCCCGGACAGAGAAGCACAGATACGCAGTATTTT
NA few TRBJ2-5 TRBV7-9 CASSSQGYRETQYF TGTGCCAGCAGCTCGCAAGGGTATAGGGAGACCCAGTACTTC
TRBD1 NA TRBJ1-1 TRBV7-3 CASGLTGGANTEAFF TGTGCCAGCGGACTCACAGGGGGCGCGAACACTGAAGCTTTCTTT
NA NA TRBJ1-3 TRBV10-3 CAISDQGSSGNTIYF TGTGCCATCAGTGATCAGGGGTCCTCTGGAAACACCATATATTTT
NA few TRBJ2-3 TRBV9 CASSPRQDITDTQYF TGTGCCAGCAGCCCTCGACAGGATATCACAGATACGCAGTATTTT
NA NA TRBJ2-3 TRBV5-4 CASSLRAPGSTDTQYF TGTGCCAGCAGCTTGCGGGCTCCAGGAAGCACAGATACGCAGTATTTT
TRBD2 few TRBJ2-5 TRBV10-3 CAIGGTSGPGETQYF TGTGCCATCGGGGGGACTAGCGGGCCGGGCGAGACCCAGTACTTC
NA few TRBJ1-2 TRBV27 CASSALQGANYGYTF TGTGCCAGCAGTGCGCTACAGGGAGCTAACTATGGCTACACCTTC
NA few TRBJ1-2 TRBV10-3 CAISESGPGDGYTF TGTGCCATCAGTGAGTCGGGGCCAGGGGATGGCTACACCTTC
NA few TRBJ2-1 TRBV5-1 CASSPAFGSTNEQFF TGCGCCAGCAGCCCCGCTTTTGGCAGCACCAATGAGCAGTTCTTC
TRBD2 NA TRBJ2-3 TRBV9 CASSPRISGGAVGDTQYF TGTGCCAGCAGCCCCCGGATCAGCGGGGGGGCAGTAGGGGATACGCAGTATTTT
NA NA TRBJ2-1 TRBV9 CASSVAAGYNEQFF TGTGCCAGCAGCGTAGCTGCCGGGTACAATGAGCAGTTCTTC
TRBD2 many TRBJ2-3 TRBV12-3/TRBV12-4 CASSPGTSGGLSTDTQYF TGTGCCAGCAGTCCCGGGACTAGCGGGGGGCTCTCTACAGATACGCAGTATTTT
NA NA TRBJ2-6 TRBV6-6 CASPLSGANVLTF TGTGCCAGCCCCCTCTCTGGGGCCAACGTCCTGACTTTC
NA few TRBJ2-7 TRBV6-6 CASSWERSYEQYF TGTGCCAGCAGTTGGGAGCGGTCGTACGAGCAGTACTTC
NA once TRBJ1-2 TRBV27 CASSWGAGSNYGYTF TGTGCCAGCAGTTGGGGGGCAGGGAGTAACTATGGCTACACCTTC
TRBD1 NA TRBJ2-5 TRBV5-1 CASGAGTGGAETQYF TGCGCCAGCGGAGCCGGGACAGGGGGCGCAGAGACCCAGTACTTC
NA few TRBJ2-3 TRBV5-1 CASSFSWGASTDTQYF TGCGCCAGCAGCTTCTCGTGGGGGGCTAGCACAGATACGCAGTATTTT
NA many TRBJ1-2 TRBV6-1 CASSFGTSNYGYTF TGTGCCAGCAGCTTCGGGACGTCTAACTATGGCTACACCTTC
TRBD2 many TRBJ2-7 TRBV12-3/TRBV12-4 CASSSTSGGAYEQYF TGTGCCAGCAGTTCGACTAGCGGGGGGGCCTACGAGCAGTACTTC
TRBD2 few TRBJ2-1 TRBV27 CASSGGAAGKGGQFF TGTGCCAGCTCGGGGGGGGCAGCAGGGAAAGGAGGGCAGTTCTTC
NA many TRBJ2-6 TRBV29-1 CSVVLSGANVLTF TGCAGCGTTGTCCTCTCTGGGGCCAACGTCCTGACTTTC
NA NA TRBJ2-4 TRBV4-3 CASSQVLLAKNIQYF TGCGCCAGCAGCCAAGTACTACTAGCCAAAAACATTCAGTACTTC
NA few TRBJ2-7 TRBV6-2/TRBV6-3 CASSYERGYEQYF TGTGCCAGCAGTTACGAACGGGGCTACGAGCAGTACTTC